A single sample is the source of the 9 T cell receptor beta chains below, sequenced in a study of blood T cell repertoires in COVID-19. Measured with immunoSEQ multiplex PCR; TCRdb has only the in-frame clones, and not every one. Counted here are roughly 79,000 clones, roughly 90% occurring once; the ten biggest clones make up roughly 4.4%. Sequenced input: peripheral blood. Receptors originate from a man in his fifties or sixties with active COVID-19.

The chain is built from TRBV11-3 and TRBJ2-1, with 7 bases that match TRBD1. The germline V gene encodes CDR1 SGHNT and CDR2 YENEEA. The CDR3 has 13 residues. The V and J ends lost 3 bases and 10 bases, in that order; junction bases with no gene match: 6. The CDR3 loop is CASSFGQAVEQFF. Here the CDR3 DNA reads TGTGCCAGCAGCTTTGGACAGGCCGTAGAGCAGTTCTTC.

The V gene is TRBV7-6, the J gene TRBJ2-5, with 12 nucleotides matching TRBD2. Trimming took 1 base from V and 5 from J; bases not matched to a gene: 11. The CDR3 totals 18 residues. Germline CDR1 SGHVS, CDR2 FNYEAQ. DNA of the CDR3: TGTGCCAGCAGCTTAGAAAGCTCTAGCGGGAGGGCCCGGGAGACCCAGTACTTC. Translated: CASSLESSSGRARETQYF.

The chain links TRBV9 to TRBJ2-7; TRBD2 matches at 12 bases. CDR1 is SGDLS and CDR2 is YYNGEE in the germline V gene. CDR3 length equals 15 residues. V gave up 4 bases and J gave up 7 bases; unmatched junction bases: 9. CDR3 DNA sequence: TGTGCCAGCAGCCCCCGACTAGCGGGAGTGGGTGAGCAGTACTTC. Residues: CASSPRLAGVGEQYF. Full variable domain (rest looked up from reference TRBV9 and TRBJ2-7): DSGVTQTPKHLITATGQRVTLRCSPRSGDLSVYWYQQSLDQGLQFLIQYYNGEERAKGNILERFSAQQFPDLHSELNLSSLELGDSALYFCASSPRLAGVGEQYFGPGTRLTVT.

The rearrangement links TRBV7-2 to TRBJ1-1, with D tentatively TRBD1 (5 bases). Trimming shortened V by 3 bases and J by 1 base, and 21 bases separated the two germline ends. Germline assignment: CDR1 SGHTA and CDR2 FQGNSA. This CDR3 spans 18 amino acids. The CDR3 region has the DNA TGTGCCAGCAGCTTCAGGGAGGCCAGGGTCACAGGGAACACTGAAGCTTTCTTT. Translated: CASSFREARVTGNTEAFF. Drawing the rest from reference TRBV7-2 and TRBJ1-1, the complete variable domain is GAGVSQSPSNKVTEKGKDVELRCDPISGHTALYWYRQSLGQGLEFLIYFQGNSAPDKSGLPSDRFSAERTGGSVSTLTIQRTQQEDSAVYLCASSFREARVTGNTEAFFGQGTRLTVV.

This clone was observed a handful of times. The V call is TRBV5-5, the J call TRBJ2-3; 8 bases match TRBD1. This CDR3 has 14 residues. Germline V gene data show CDR1 as SGHKS and CDR2 as YYEKEE (reference sequence). The junction had 6 bases not matched to a gene; V was cut back by 3 bases and J by 6 bases. The CDR3 DNA reads as TGTGCCAGCAGCTCCTGGGACAGGCCCGATACGCAGTATTTT. It is translated as CASSSWDRPDTQYF.

This chain uses TRBV5-5 with TRBJ2-7; D unresolved. There are 16 residues in the CDR3. Germline CDR1 SGHKS, CDR2 YYEKEE (reference sequence). The V end lost 0 bases, the J end lost 3 bases, and 16 bases lay between the germline ends. The CDR3 DNA reads TGTGCCAGCAGCTTGGGTGGTCCAACTGAAATCTACGAGCAGTACTTC. As protein: CASSLGGPTEIYEQYF.

The chain carries TRBV25-1 and TRBJ2-7, with TRBD2 identical over 7 bases. Per the germline V gene, CDR1 is MGHDK and CDR2 is SYGVNS. The CDR3 contains 12 residues. Losses at the gene ends were 5 bases for V and 6 bases for J; bases not matched to a gene: 4. The CDR3 nucleotides are TGTGCCAGCAGTTTCTCGGGGGGCGAGCAGTACTTC. Protein: CASSFSGGEQYF.

DNA of the CDR3: TGTGCCAGCAGCTTAAGAAGCGGGGGGGACAATGAGCAGTTCTTC. The encoded protein is CASSLRSGGDNEQFF. V usage is TRBV7-2 and J usage is TRBJ2-1; 10 positions match TRBD2. CDR1 is SGHTA and CDR2 is FQGNSA in the germline V gene. The CDR3 is 15 amino acids. The V and J ends lost 2 bases and 5 bases, in that order; junction bases with no gene match: 3.

V is TRBV7-8 and J is TRBJ2-1; 8 nucleotides agree with TRBD1. The CDR3 spans 16 residues. Per the germline V gene, CDR1 is SGHVS and CDR2 is FQNEAQ. Unmatched junction bases numbered 10, after V lost 5 bases and J lost 4 bases. The DNA for the CDR3 is TGTGCCAGCAGCCTAACCCGGGACAGGTTATACAATGAGCAGTTCTTC. Its protein product is CASSLTRDRLYNEQFF.